Listed here is a single T cell receptor (beta chain). The data stem from a study of cytomegalovirus exposure and HLA in healthy donors. Germline loops: CDR1 SGHNT, CDR2 YYREEE (reference sequence). Trimming removed 4 bases from V and 2 bases from J, with 16 bases in between. The CDR3 contains 16 residues. 13 Jbeta primers and 60 Vbeta primers were used for the PCR. Here immunoSEQ multiplex PCR was the method, and the copy in TCRdb shows in-frame clones only, minus some. Here the sample spans about 160,000 clones, around four fifths being singletons. This sequence was found in a female donor in good health and CMV-seronegative. Sequenced input: PBMCs. The chain couples TRBV5-4 to TRBJ1-3; D is ambiguous. The CDR3 reads CASSLAGSVAGNTIYF. Written as DNA, the CDR3 is TGTGCCAGCAGCCTGGCCGGGAGCGTTGCTGGAAACACCATATATTTT.